Listed below are T cell receptor beta chains from one sample, sequenced in a study of human T cells and chemical hapten exposure. MiXCR, applied by TCRdb to the RACE reads, yields one record per CDR3 protein. The table has 150,000 to 200,000 distinct CDR3 sequences, about a fifth seen once. The material sequenced was whole blood, taken in connection with sensitization to the hapten diphenylcyclopropenone (DPC). The receptors derive from a woman between 50 and 59 years old with alopecia areata. Some clones in this sample may be carry-over from other donors' samples. Both conserved end residues are part of each CDR3. The D gene is left open where the match is weak. Clone size, where shown, is once, few, many, or a class for clones that have expanded.

d_gene	abundance	j_gene	len	v_gene	CDR3aa	CDR3nt
-	few	TRBJ2-7	11	TRBV29-1	CSAGTLYEQYF	TGCAGCGCGGGGACTCTCTACGAGCAGTACTTC
-	few	TRBJ1-1	10	TRBV29-1	CSASQGRAFF	TGCAGCGCTTCACAGGGACGAGCTTTCTTT
-	few	TRBJ2-3	14	TRBV29-1	CSVDMGLRTDTQYF	TGCAGCGTTGATATGGGACTTCGCACAGATACGCAGTATTTT
-	-	TRBJ2-3	12	TRBV29-1	CSVRVAVDTQYF	TGCAGCGTCCGGGTCGCGGTCGATACGCAGTATTTT
-	few	TRBJ2-7	10	TRBV14	CASRPYEQYF	TGTGCCAGCAGACCCTACGAGCAGTACTTC
-	few	TRBJ2-1	14	TRBV11-2	CASSLDRPGDEQFF	TGTGCCAGCAGCTTAGATCGGCCCGGGGATGAGCAGTTCTTC
-	many	TRBJ2-1	12	TRBV20-1	CGPLAGYNEQFF	TGCGGCCCCTTGGCGGGGTACAATGAGCAGTTCTTC
-	-	TRBJ2-2	14	TRBV12-3/TRBV12-4	CASSLQANTGELFF	TGTGCCAGCAGTTTACAGGCGAACACCGGGGAGCTGTTTTTT
-	few	TRBJ1-5	15	TRBV19	CASSTILGAGQPQHF	TGTGCCAGTAGTACGATCCTCGGGGCCGGGCAGCCCCAGCATTTT
-	few	TRBJ2-3	14	TRBV20-1	CSASPMTTGDTQYF	TGCAGTGCTAGTCCCATGACCACCGGAGATACGCAGTATTTT
-	many	TRBJ1-1	14	TRBV15	CATSRDQTRGQAFF	TGTGCCACCAGCAGAGATCAAACCCGGGGCCAAGCTTTCTTT
TRBD1	-	TRBJ2-7	15	TRBV7-6	CASSLDGRGRPEQYF	TGTGCCAGCAGCTTAGATGGCAGGGGGCGCCCCGAGCAGTACTTC
-	few	TRBJ1-2	14	TRBV30	CAWTPLAGNYGYTF	TGTGCCTGGACCCCACTGGCTGGGAACTATGGCTACACCTTC
-	few	TRBJ1-1	14	TRBV7-9	CASSLIQSDTEAFF	TGTGCCAGCAGCTTGATACAGTCGGACACTGAAGCTTTCTTT
-	few	TRBJ1-2	15	TRBV11-2	CASNSLRGKAYGYTF	TGTGCCAGCAACAGCTTAAGGGGGAAGGCCTATGGCTACACCTTC
-	-	TRBJ2-5	14	TRBV29-1	CSVVTQGTQETQYF	TGCAGCGTTGTCACCCAGGGGACCCAAGAGACCCAGTACTTC
TRBD1	-	TRBJ2-1	15	TRBV29-1	CSVETDRVGYNEQFF	TGCAGCGTTGAGACGGACAGGGTAGGCTACAATGAGCAGTTCTTC
TRBD1	-	TRBJ2-1	13	TRBV11-2	CASSFTSGGEQFF	TGTGCCAGCAGCTTCACCTCAGGGGGTGAGCAGTTCTTC
-	-	TRBJ1-1	17	TRBV5-1	CASSLVAPGRTGTEAFF	TGCGCCAGCAGCTTGGTGGCTCCGGGACGGACGGGGACTGAAGCTTTCTTT
TRBD1	-	TRBJ1-1	15	TRBV5-8	CASSQRGLGGTEAFF	TGTGCCAGCAGCCAAAGGGGGCTCGGGGGCACGGAAGCTTTCTTT
TRBD2	-	TRBJ2-2	16	TRBV20-1	CSAKDGSSGSTGELFF	TGCAGTGCAAAGGATGGGTCTAGCGGTTCTACCGGGGAGCTGTTTTTT
-	-	TRBJ1-2	15	TRBV6-5	CASSYSYSENYGYTF	TGTGCCAGCAGTTACTCATATTCGGAGAACTATGGCTACACCTTC